This T cell receptor (beta chain) was obtained from a study of blood T cell repertoires in COVID-19. Study details: Nucleic acid was either cDNA or gDNA, and it came from T cells, B-cell-depleted T cells, or PBMCs.

From germline, CDR1 is LGHDT and CDR2 YNNKEL (reference sequence). V was trimmed by 1 base and J by 8 bases, leaving 8 bases between them. The CDR3 runs 13 residues. Per the original data handling: For nucleated cells, counts were estimated from reference gene primer amplification. This table comes from immunoSEQ multiplex PCR, and its TCRdb copy is limited to in-frame clones, with some not included. V and J calls and clone size are given by that table; D and trimming were obtained from the DNA. The sample has tens of thousands of clones; roughly 86% are singletons. This chain uses TRBV3-1 (or the pseudogene TRBV3-2) with TRBJ1-4; D is ambiguous. The specimen sequenced was peripheral blood. The receptor was isolated from a man aged 70-80 years with acute or convalescent COVID-19. CDR3 loop: CASSQGLVEKLFF. The CDR3 DNA follows: TGTGCCAGCAGCCAAGGTTTAGTCGAAAAACTGTTTTTT.